Given below is one TCR beta chain in context. Its antigen is unidentified. Generated by immunoSEQ multiplex PCR, the TCRdb table keeps only in-frame clones and is missing some. The repertoire includes more than 95,000 clones, 90% of them detected once, and about 0.18% sits in the top ten. Trimming took 4 bases from V and 7 from J, leaving 20 bases between them. Germline CDR1 and CDR2: SGDLS and YYNGEE. This CDR3 comprises 16 residues. These data belong to a study of graft-versus-host responses after intestinal transplantation. Study results and caveats: GvH clones surfaced in recipient marrow, some emerging earlier in ileum or blood.

The sequence was obtained from a human donor who received an intestinal transplant. The chain carries TRBV9 and TRBJ1-4; D may be TRBD1 (5 bases). The sequences come from unstimulated CD4+ T cells sorted from spleen or lymph node cells, collected before intestinal transplant. The CDR3 loop is CASSPPTAPGGEKLFF. The CDR3 bases are TGTGCCAGCAGCCCCCCAACGGCTCCCGGGGGTGAAAAACTGTTTTTT.